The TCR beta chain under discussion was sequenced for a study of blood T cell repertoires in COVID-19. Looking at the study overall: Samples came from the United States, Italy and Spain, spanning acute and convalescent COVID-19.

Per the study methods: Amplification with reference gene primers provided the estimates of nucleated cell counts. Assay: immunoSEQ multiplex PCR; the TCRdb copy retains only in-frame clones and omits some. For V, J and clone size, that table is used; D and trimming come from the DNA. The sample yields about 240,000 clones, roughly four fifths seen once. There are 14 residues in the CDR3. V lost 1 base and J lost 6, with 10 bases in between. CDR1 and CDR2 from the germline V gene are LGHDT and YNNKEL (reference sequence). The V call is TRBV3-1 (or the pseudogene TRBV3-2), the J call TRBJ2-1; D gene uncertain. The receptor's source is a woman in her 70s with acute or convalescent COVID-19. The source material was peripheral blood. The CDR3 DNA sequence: TGTGCCAGCAGCCAAGCCCCAGCGTCCAATGAGCAGTTCTTC. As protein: CASSQAPASNEQFF.